Listed below are T cell receptor beta chains from one sample, sequenced in a study of blood T cell repertoires in COVID-19. TCRdb's table, derived via immunoSEQ multiplex PCR, lists solely in-frame clones and lacks some. The data contain 100,000 to 130,000 clones, more than 70% of them singletons. The sequencing input was peripheral blood. Source of these receptors: a man in his forties with active or convalescent COVID-19. CDR3s include the opening cysteine and the closing phenylalanine or tryptophan. D genes are given only for firm matches. The size of a clone is reported for some rows only, either as once, few or many, or as a class for expanded clones.

d_call clone_size j_call v_call cdr3_nt cdr3_aa
. . TRBJ1-1 TRBV5-1 TGCGCCAGCAGCTATGTCGGAGCTTTCTTT CASSYVGAFF
. . TRBJ2-1 TRBV5-1 TGCGCCAGCAGCTTGGAGCGTGCGGGGACCTACAATGAGCAGTTCTTC CASSLERAGTYNEQFF
. . TRBJ2-3 TRBV28 TGTGCCAGCACCGTCGCGGGTAACACAGATACGCAGTATTTT CASTVAGNTDTQYF
. . TRBJ1-2 TRBV20-1 TGCAGTGCCCCCGGAGTATATGGCTACACCTTC CSAPGVYGYTF
TRBD2 . TRBJ2-7 TRBV15 TGTGCCACCAGCTCGGTAGCGGGAGGCTACGAGCAGTACTTC CATSSVAGGYEQYF
. once TRBJ2-1 TRBV9 TGTGCCAGCAGCGTAATTGGTCACGCGGCTGAGCAGTTCTTC CASSVIGHAAEQFF
TRBD2 once TRBJ2-3 TRBV7-2 TGTGCCAGCAGCTTAGCACTAGCGGTCGGCACAGATACGCAGTATTTT CASSLALAVGTDTQYF
. . TRBJ2-1 TRBV9 TGTGCCAGCAGCGTAGCTCCTGTCTATGAGCAGTTCTTC CASSVAPVYEQFF
. . TRBJ1-1 TRBV5-5 TGTGCCAGCAGCCAAGGCCACAGGGAATTTTACGGTAACACTGAAGCTTTCTTT CASSQGHREFYGNTEAFF
TRBD1 . TRBJ1-3 TRBV25-1 TGTGCCAGCAGTGAGACAATAATTCGGACAGGGAGAGGAAACACCATATATTTT CASSETIIRTGRGNTIYF
. few TRBJ2-7 TRBV21-1 TGTGCCAGCAGCCAGGTGGGACGGGACAGGGACTCCTACGAGCAGTACTTC CASSQVGRDRDSYEQYF
TRBD2 . TRBJ2-1 TRBV6-1 TGTGCCAGCAGTGAATCAGTGACTAGCGGTTACAATGAGCAGTTCTTC CASSESVTSGYNEQFF
TRBD1 . TRBJ1-2 TRBV24-1 TGTGCCACCAGAGAAAACCCAGGGGGTGAAAACTATGGCTACACCTTC CATRENPGGENYGYTF
TRBD2 . TRBJ2-7 TRBV9 TGTGCCAGCAGCGTAGGCGGGAGGGCATCCGAGCAGTACTTC CASSVGGRASEQYF
TRBD1 . TRBJ2-3 TRBV5-1 TGCGCCAGCAGCTTGACAGGGGGCAGAGATACGCAGTATTTT CASSLTGGRDTQYF
. . TRBJ1-3 TRBV4-3 TGCGCCAGCAGCCAAGATAGGAGGCAGTACTCTGGAAACACCATATATTTT CASSQDRRQYSGNTIYF
. . TRBJ1-2 TRBV6-5 TGTGCCAGCCGCGACAGGAACTATGGCTACACCTTC CASRDRNYGYTF
TRBD2 . TRBJ2-3 TRBV20-1 TGCAGTGCTAGTGCTAGCGGGAGCACGGATACGCAGTATTTT CSASASGSTDTQYF
. . TRBJ2-3 TRBV4-1 TGCGCCAGCCTTCATGGGGCAGGGGGCACAGATACGCAGTATTTT CASLHGAGGTDTQYF
. . TRBJ1-3 TRBV10-3 TGTGCCATCAGCGACAGTCTCTCTGGAAACACCATATATTTT CAISDSLSGNTIYF
. . TRBJ1-1 TRBV10-3 TGTGCCATCAGTGATATGACAGACGAAGCTTTCTTT CAISDMTDEAFF
. . TRBJ1-1 TRBV7-2 TGTGCCAGCAGCTTAGTTGCGGTCTCGAACACTGAAGCTTTCTTT CASSLVAVSNTEAFF
TRBD1 . TRBJ2-7 TRBV10-3 TGTGCCGCCAATACGGGACAGGGGTTACGCGAGCAGTACTTC CAANTGQGLREQYF
TRBD1 once TRBJ1-3 TRBV9 TGTGCCAGCAGTGCACCCCGGGACAGCTCTGGAAACACCATATATTTT CASSAPRDSSGNTIYF
. few TRBJ2-7 TRBV7-2 TGTGCCAGCAGCATTCAACAGGGAACGTACGAGCAGTACTTC CASSIQQGTYEQYF
. . TRBJ1-2 TRBV30 TGTGCCTGGAGTAGGCACCAGGCTAACTATGGCTACACCTTC CAWSRHQANYGYTF
. . TRBJ1-1 TRBV5-6 TGTGCCAGCAGCTTGGTGGGCAGCTTGGCGGCTTTCTTT CASSLVGSLAAFF
. . TRBJ2-7 TRBV5-6 TGTGCCAGCAGCACCGGACAGTCCTACGAGCAGTACTTC CASSTGQSYEQYF
. . TRBJ1-2 TRBV5-1 TGCGCCAGCAGCTTGGAGGCAGGGGATGGCTACACCTTC CASSLEAGDGYTF
TRBD1 . TRBJ1-5 TRBV6-1 TGTGCCAGCACCCCGACAGGGGAACAGCCCCAGCATTTT CASTPTGEQPQHF
. . TRBJ1-3 TRBV5-1 TGCGCCAGCAGCTTACGGGAGTCCGACACCATATATTTT CASSLRESDTIYF
. . TRBJ1-6 TRBV28 TGTGCCAGCGGCCAGGGGAGCAATTCACCCCTCCACTTT CASGQGSNSPLHF
TRBD1 . TRBJ2-5 TRBV5-1 TGCGCCAGCAGCTTCACAGGGGCTCAAGAGACCCAGTACTTC CASSFTGAQETQYF
TRBD1 . TRBJ1-1 TRBV18 TGTGCCAGCTCACCCGGACAGGTGAACACTGAAGCTTTCTTT CASSPGQVNTEAFF
. . TRBJ1-4 TRBV24-1 TGTGCCACCAGTGATTCCGGTTCCAGGGCGAATGAAAAACTGTTTTTT CATSDSGSRANEKLFF
. . TRBJ2-3 TRBV5-1 TGCGCCAGCAGCTTCCCCATGGACGGGGCAGATACGCAGTATTTT CASSFPMDGADTQYF
TRBD2 . TRBJ2-3 TRBV19 TGTGCCAGTAGACCCCGATTTGGGCCTAGCGGTCGCACAGATACGCAGTATTTT CASRPRFGPSGRTDTQYF
. . TRBJ2-5 TRBV21-1 TGTGCCAGCAGCAAAGGCACAGTAAAGACCCAGTACTTC CASSKGTVKTQYF
. once TRBJ1-2 TRBV19 TGTGCCAGTAGCCGAACGACATCCAGCTATGGCTACACCTTC CASSRTTSSYGYTF
. . TRBJ2-3 TRBV10-3 TGTGCCATCAGCACCGCAAGGGGGTTGGATACGCAGTATTTT CAISTARGLDTQYF
TRBD1 . TRBJ2-2 TRBV15 TGTGCCACCAGCAGAGAGGGACAGTACACCGGGGAGCTGTTTTTT CATSREGQYTGELFF
. . TRBJ2-6 TRBV9 TGTGCCAGCAGCCGTACAGGGACTGGGGCCAACGTCCTGACTTTC CASSRTGTGANVLTF
TRBD2 . TRBJ2-1 TRBV11-2 TGTGCCAGCAGCTTGACTAGCGGGAGGGCCGATGAGCAGTTCTTC CASSLTSGRADEQFF
TRBD1 . TRBJ1-1 TRBV5-1 TGCGCCAGCAGCCAGATCGCCTCAAGGGACAGCAACACTGAAGCTTTCTTT CASSQIASRDSNTEAFF
TRBD1 . TRBJ2-1 TRBV6-5 TGTGCCAGCAGAAGCGGTACAGGGGTCAATGAGCAGTTCTTC CASRSGTGVNEQFF
TRBD2 . TRBJ2-3 TRBV7-9 TGTGCCAGCAGCTTAACGGCGGGAGCGGATACGCAGTATTTT CASSLTAGADTQYF
. . TRBJ1-3 TRBV28 TGTGCCAGCAGTACCTCAGGGGTTGGAAACACCATATATTTT CASSTSGVGNTIYF
. . TRBJ1-1 TRBV19 TGTGCCAGTAGTATATGGTATACTAACACTGAAGCTTTCTTT CASSIWYTNTEAFF